This TCR beta chain was sequenced in a study of blood T cell repertoires in COVID-19 (dated by TCRdb to 2020 to 2022). About the full investigation: The collaborator samples originated in the United States, Italy and Spain and spanned the acute and convalescent phases of COVID-19. Sample metadata almost always included a de-identified subject ID, COVID-19 status, age in years and sex. Subjects who had been exposed to COVID-19, were actively infected with it, or had recovered from it provided the deeply sampled blood TCRbeta repertoires that made up the dataset. A freely available public database, intended as a resource for researchers studying the immune response to SARS-CoV-2, is where the repertoires were released. The material from the prospective study consisted of cDNA or gDNA derived from T cells, B-cell-depleted T cells, or PBMCs. HLA class I and class II types, where available, came from metadata supplied by the sample provider rather than from assay-based typing. The samples were drawn from the first 160 participants of the ongoing ImmuneRACE study and from more than 1,000 subjects provided by 6 global collaborators. The paper's findings and limits, for the study overall: The amount of clinical and demographic metadata varied by source and participant and was provided uncurated.

Worth noting for this clone: What this receptor recognizes is not known. It has no much larger one-base neighbor in the sample; base qualities were not kept.

TCRbeta CDR3 regions were amplified from genomic DNA by means of the immunoSEQ Assay, a bias-controlled multiplex PCR. The source study handled its data this way. The number of nucleated cells in each sample was estimated by amplification of reference gene primers within the assay. To quantify the absolute abundance of each unique TCRbeta CDR3 rearrangement, sequence reads were collapsed and filtered. For each sample, productive Simpson clonality was calculated as the square root of Simpson's diversity index across productive rearrangements. TCRdb's version of the immuneACCESS table is confined to in-frame rearrangements and falls short of the full clone set. An unresolved V gene accounts for under half of the shortfall where checked; the remainder is of unknown origin. That table is the source of V, J and clone size, and D and trimming were worked out from the DNA. The sample table records 55,000 or so clones; around 87% of these occur just once. 6.9% of the sample rests with the top ten.

The germline V gene gives CDR1 as KGHSH and CDR2 as LQKENI. The CDR3 sequence holds 13 residues, the cysteine and phenylalanine included. Only the CDR3 portion is preserved as DNA: 39 bases, with reading frame beginning at the first base. A distance of 10 bases separates the germline ends of V and J, which lose 3 bases and 7 bases respectively. Collaborating institutions collected whole blood in K2EDTA tubes following their own protocols. For TCRbeta analysis, collaborator samples were shipped as frozen whole blood, as isolated PBMCs, or as DNA extracted from either sample type. The chain is assembled from TRBV18 and TRBJ2-1, with no reliable assignment of the D segment. The sample consisted of peripheral blood. The TCR was taken from a man aged 60-69 years with active or convalescent COVID-19. CDR3 region: CASSPIGRNEQFF. Read as DNA, the sequence is TGTGCCAGCTCACCCATTGGCAGGAATGAGCAGTTCTTC.